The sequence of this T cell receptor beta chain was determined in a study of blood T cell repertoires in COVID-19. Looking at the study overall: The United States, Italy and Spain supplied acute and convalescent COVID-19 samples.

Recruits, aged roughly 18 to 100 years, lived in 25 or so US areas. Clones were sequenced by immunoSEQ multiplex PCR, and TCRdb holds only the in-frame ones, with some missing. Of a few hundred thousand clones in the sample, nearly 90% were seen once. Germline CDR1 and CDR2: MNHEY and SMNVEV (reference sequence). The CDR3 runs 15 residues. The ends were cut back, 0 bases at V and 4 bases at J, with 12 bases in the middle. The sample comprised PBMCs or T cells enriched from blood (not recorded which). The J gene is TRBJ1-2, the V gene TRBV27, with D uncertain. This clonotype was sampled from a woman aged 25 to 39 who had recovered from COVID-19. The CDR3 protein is CASSLSTGNRYGYTF. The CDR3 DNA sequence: TGTGCCAGCAGTTTATCAACCGGGAACCGCTATGGCTACACCTTC.